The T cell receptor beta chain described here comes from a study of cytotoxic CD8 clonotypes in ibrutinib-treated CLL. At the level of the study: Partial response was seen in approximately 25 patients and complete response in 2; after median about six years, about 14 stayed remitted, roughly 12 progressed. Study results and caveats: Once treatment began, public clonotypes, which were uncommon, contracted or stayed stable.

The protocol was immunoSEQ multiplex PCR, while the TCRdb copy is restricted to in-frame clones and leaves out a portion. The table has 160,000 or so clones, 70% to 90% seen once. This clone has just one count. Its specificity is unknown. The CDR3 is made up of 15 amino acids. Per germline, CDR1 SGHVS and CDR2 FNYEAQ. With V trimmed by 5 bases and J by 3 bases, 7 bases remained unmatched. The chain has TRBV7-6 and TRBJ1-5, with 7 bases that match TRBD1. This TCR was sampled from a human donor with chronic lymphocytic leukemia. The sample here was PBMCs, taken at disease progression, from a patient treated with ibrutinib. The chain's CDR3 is CASSRLGGNNQPQHF. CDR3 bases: TGTGCCAGCAGCCGTTTAGGGGGCAACAATCAGCCCCAGCATTTT.